Listed here are 28 T cell receptor beta chains from one sample, sequenced in a study of T cells in Graves' hyperthyroidism and ophthalmopathy. There were TCR beta CDR3 regions amplified from RNA transcripts. In the first-round RT-PCR of the TCR CDR3, the HTBI primer set was used. TCRdb itself ran the multiplex PCR reads through MiXCR, one entry per CDR3 protein. The data contain roughly 300,000 distinct CDR3 sequences, about 15% of them seen just once; the ten biggest clones take up approximately 23%. The sample taken for sequencing was blood. The receptors here all came from a woman aged 25 to 45 with Graves' hyperthyroidism.

This clonotype has a handful of counts. V gene TRBV20-1 combines with J gene TRBJ2-1; D is possibly TRBD1 or TRBD2 (5 bases each). The CDR3 is 12 amino acids. The germline gives CDR1 DFQATT, CDR2 SNEGSKA (reference sequence). V lost 5 bases and J lost 5, with 10 bases in between. CDR3 protein: CSAGTANNEQFF. In DNA, the CDR3 is TGCAGTGCTGGGACGGCTAACAATGAGCAGTTCTTC.

At least ten counts were recorded for this clonotype. CDR3 amino acids: CASSETSRLDIQYF. CDR3 nucleotides: TGTGCCAGCAGCGAGACTAGCCGGTTGGACATTCAGTACTTC. This chain links TRBV2 with TRBJ2-4; 7 nucleotides line up with TRBD2. Germline V gene lookup returns CDR1 SNHLY and CDR2 FYNNEI. This CDR3 region has 14 residues. J was trimmed by 8 bases and V by 6 bases; bases with no gene match: 10.

V gene TRBV5-4 combines with J gene TRBJ2-6; no firm D call. CDR3 length equals 19 residues. Between the trimmed V and J ends, which lost 3 bases and 1 base, there was a span of 20 bases. Per the germline V gene, CDR1 is SGHNT and CDR2 is YYREEE (reference sequence). CDR3 sequence reads: CASSSRPRLGGSGANVLTF. The CDR3 region has the DNA TGTGCCAGCAGCTCACGACCCCGACTCGGTGGTTCTGGGGCCAACGTCCTGACTTTC.

The sample holds a few counts of this clonotype. The V gene is TRBV5-1, the J gene TRBJ1-2; D not resolved. CDR3 length equals 14 residues. Per germline, CDR1 SGHRS and CDR2 YFSETQ. V lost 0 bases and J lost 4, with 10 bases in between. CDR3 residues: CASSLEGTSYGYTF. In DNA form, the CDR3 reads TGCGCCAGCAGCTTGGAGGGAACCTCCTATGGCTACACCTTC.

The chain combines TRBV4-1 with TRBJ2-5, with D perhaps matching TRBD2 (5 bases). The ends were cut back, 2 bases at V and 6 bases at J, with 16 bases in the middle. The CDR3 length is 15 residues. CDR1 MGHRA and CDR2 YSYEKL come from the germline V gene. The CDR3: CASSQSGVGIQTQYF. The DNA of the CDR3 is TGCGCCAGCAGCCAATCCGGGGTTGGGATCCAGACCCAGTACTTC.

This clonotype was found many times. The V gene is TRBV7-2, the J gene TRBJ2-7; 7 nucleotides align to TRBD1. Germline V gives CDR1 SGHTA, CDR2 FQGNSA. The CDR3 covers 15 residues. The trim removed 3 bases at V and 6 bases at J, leaving 11 bases unmatched. In DNA, the CDR3 is TGTGCCAGCAGCTTGGGCAACAGGGGTGGTAGCGAGCAGTACTTC. Amino acid sequence: CASSLGNRGGSEQYF.

The table lists this clonotype with a few counts. V is TRBV7-2 and J is TRBJ2-7; possibly TRBD1 or TRBD2 for D (5 bases each). CDR1 and CDR2 from the germline V gene are SGHTA and FQGNSA. This CDR3 has 15 amino acids. V dropped 2 bases and J dropped 7 bases, with 18 bases sitting between them. The DNA of the CDR3 is TGTGCCAGCAGCTTAAGTGTGGCGGATTGGGGGGAGCAGTACTTC. Protein product: CASSLSVADWGEQYF.

The rearrangement uses TRBV7-9 and TRBJ2-5, with 10 bases that match TRBD1. CDR3 length equals 18 residues. CDR1 and CDR2 (germline): SEHNR, FQNEAQ (reference sequence). V shed 5 bases and J 4 bases; nucleotides not matched to a gene: 16. CDR3: CASSQGLKGQGFPETQYF. The CDR3, as DNA: TGTGCCAGCAGCCAAGGACTTAAGGGACAGGGGTTCCCAGAGACCCAGTACTTC.

This clonotype showed up many times. The chain uses TRBV19 and TRBJ2-7; 12 nucleotides match TRBD2. The V and J ends lost 4 bases and 3 bases, in that order; junction bases with no gene match: 4. This CDR3 region has 15 residues. Germline values: CDR1 LNHDA, CDR2 SQIVND (reference sequence). The CDR3 loop is CASSRLAGEGYEQYF. CDR3 nucleotides: TGTGCCAGTAGTAGACTAGCGGGAGAAGGCTACGAGCAGTACTTC. Full variable domain (outside the CDR3, taken from reference TRBV19 and TRBJ2-7): DGGITQSPKYLFRKEGQNVTLSCEQNLNHDAMYWYRQDPGQGLRLIYYSQIVNDFQKGDIAEGYSVSREKKESFPLTVTSAQKNPTAFYLCASSRLAGEGYEQYFGPGTRLTVT.

The chain links TRBV19 to TRBJ2-1; 7 bases fit TRBD1. V lost 6 bases to trimming and J lost 6 bases; unmatched junction nucleotides: 11. This CDR3 comprises 15 residues. Germline CDR1 is LNHDA and CDR2 is SQIVND (reference sequence). This CDR3 reads CASSSTRDSLNEQFF. CDR3 in DNA: TGTGCCAGTAGCTCTACCCGGGACAGCCTCAATGAGCAGTTCTTC.

This clonotype was seen at least ten times. J is TRBJ1-3 and V is TRBV28; D is unresolved. V lost 8 bases, J lost 0 bases, and 11 bases lay in between. CDR1 MDHEN and CDR2 SYDVKM come from the germline V gene. The CDR3 has 14 amino acids. CDR3 sequence reads: CASRSGVSGNTIYF. The DNA of the CDR3 is TGTGCCAGCCGGTCCGGGGTCTCTGGAAACACCATATATTTT.

The table lists this clonotype with a few counts. The gene calls are TRBV12-3 or TRBV12-4 and TRBJ1-3; 9 bases match TRBD1. V was pared by 8 bases and J by 0 bases, with 8 bases of the junction left unmatched. This CDR3 is 16 amino acids long. CDR3 nucleotide sequence: TGTGCCAGCCGGGACAGGGAGGGGAGCTCTGGAAACACCATATATTTT. It translates to CASRDREGSSGNTIYF.

This clonotype was recorded many times. The J gene is TRBJ1-2, the V gene TRBV10-3; 11 bases map to TRBD1. The CDR3 runs to 15 residues. The germline CDR1 and CDR2 sequences are ENHRY and SYGVKD. The trim removed 7 bases at V and 1 base at J, leaving 5 bases unmatched. DNA for the CDR3: TGTGCCATCAAAGGACAGGGGGCAAATAACTATGGCTACACCTTC. Amino acid sequence: CAIKGQGANNYGYTF.

The chain is built from TRBV20-1 and TRBJ2-1, with D possibly being TRBD2 (5 bases). The germline V gene encodes CDR1 DFQATT and CDR2 SNEGSKA (reference sequence). With 5 bases removed from V and 8 bases from J, the gap between germline ends came to 16 bases. CDR3 size: 13 residues. CDR3 nucleotides: TGCAGTGCTTCCCCCTGGACTGCTGATGAGCAGTTCTTC. It codes for CSASPWTADEQFF.

This clonotype was seen ten or more times. The chain has TRBV14 and TRBJ1-1; D ambiguous. Deletions cut 2 bases from V and 5 bases from J, with 6 bases between. Germline loops: CDR1 SGHDN, CDR2 FVKESK. The CDR3 consists of 12 residues. The CDR3 region is CASSQLRTEAFF. The DNA of the CDR3 is TGTGCCAGCAGCCAATTGCGGACTGAAGCTTTCTTT.

The gene calls are TRBV20-1 and TRBJ1-1; TRBD1 aligns across 9 bases. CDR3 length equals 15 residues. In germline, CDR1 is DFQATT, CDR2 SNEGSKA (reference sequence). Trimming cost V 6 bases and J 0 bases; bases outside gene matches: 8. The CDR3 DNA reads TGCAGTGCGCGACAGGGGGTGTTCATGAACACTGAAGCTTTCTTT. It encodes CSARQGVFMNTEAFF.

This clonotype was seen repeatedly, ten times or more. The chain recombines TRBV7-2 with TRBJ2-7; TRBD2 matches at 12 bases. CDR1 is SGHTA, CDR2 FQGNSA, per germline. V shed 7 bases, J shed 3 bases, and the junction held 4 bases outside the gene matches. The CDR3 has 14 amino acids. This CDR3 reads CASTETSGSYEQYF. CDR3 coding DNA: TGTGCCAGCACCGAGACTAGCGGGAGCTACGAGCAGTACTTC.

This clonotype occurred many times. The chain couples TRBV10-3 to TRBJ1-2; D unresolved. Germline V gene sequence: CDR1 ENHRY, CDR2 SYGVKD. The CDR3 contains 13 residues. Trimming took 8 bases from V and 3 from J, leaving 13 bases between them. The CDR3 is CAIFVSYHYGYTF. The CDR3 bases are TGTGCCATCTTTGTCTCCTATCACTATGGCTACACCTTC.

The chain carries TRBV3-1 and TRBJ2-1; 13 bases fit TRBD2. This CDR3 has 17 residues. CDR1 and CDR2 (germline): LGHDT, YNNKEL (reference sequence). After removal of 4 bases from V and 6 bases from J, the junction contained 9 bases not matched to a gene. CDR3 nucleotide sequence: TGTGCCAGCAGCCTCCAGAGGGGACTAGCGGGATCCAATGAGCAGTTCTTC. It encodes CASSLQRGLAGSNEQFF.

This clonotype came up many times. J is TRBJ2-7 and V is TRBV29-1; D is perhaps TRBD1 or TRBD2 (5 bases each). The CDR3 is 14 amino acids. Germline V lookup: CDR1 SQVTM, CDR2 ANQGSEA. V lost 2 bases and J 4 bases, leaving 15 bases between the germline ends. Here the CDR3 reads CSVESVAEGYEQYF. DNA for the CDR3: TGCAGCGTTGAATCGGTTGCCGAGGGGTACGAGCAGTACTTC.

The chain carries TRBV4-3 and TRBJ1-1, with D unresolved. V lost 4 bases and J lost 4, with 13 bases in between. From germline, CDR1 is LGHNA and CDR2 YSLEER. CDR3 length: 14 residues. The CDR3 sequence is CASSPGSGSTEAFF. The CDR3 DNA follows: TGCGCCAGCAGCCCAGGCAGTGGGAGCACTGAAGCTTTCTTT.

The gene calls are TRBV30 and TRBJ2-5; either TRBD1 or TRBD2 may supply D (5 bases each). Germline V gives CDR1 GTSNPN, CDR2 SVGIG (reference sequence). This CDR3 is built from 15 residues. The V end was cut by 3 bases, the J end by 5 bases, with 19 bases between. The CDR3 DNA sequence: TGTGCCTGGAGCAGCCCGACAGATTGGGGGGAGACCCAGTACTTC. Translation: CAWSSPTDWGETQYF. Complete variable domain (other parts from reference TRBV30 and TRBJ2-5): SQTIHQWPATLVQPVGSPLSLECTVEGTSNPNLYWYRQAAGRGLQLLFYSVGIGQISSEVPQNLSASRPQDRQFILSSKKLLLSDSGFYLCAWSSPTDWGETQYFGPGTRLLVL.

The V call is TRBV20-1, the J call TRBJ1-4, with TRBD1 matching 7 bases. The CDR3 has 14 amino acids. CDR1 is DFQATT and CDR2 is SNEGSKA in the germline V gene (reference sequence). V trimming: 2 bases; J trimming: 8 bases; junction bases outside the gene matches: 8. DNA of the CDR3: TGCAGTGCTAGACACGGACAGGACTACGAAAAACTGTTTTTT. Protein product: CSARHGQDYEKLFF.

This chain connects TRBV12-3 or TRBV12-4 to TRBJ2-7, with 10 bases identical to TRBD1. Trimming cost V 6 bases and J 3 bases; bases outside gene matches: 8. The CDR3 consists of 15 residues. The CDR3 region has the DNA TGTGCCAGCAGCTTTGGTGGGACAGGGGACTACGAGCAGTACTTC. Its translation is CASSFGGTGDYEQYF.

This clonotype was found a few times. The chain joins TRBV27 to TRBJ1-6; unclear D gene. Trimming removed 4 bases at V and 14 bases at J, with 24 bases between. Germline lookup yields CDR1 MNHEY and CDR2 SMNVEV (reference sequence). The CDR3 extends over 16 amino acids. CDR3 sequence reads: CASSSEVIPPLEALHF. CDR3 DNA: TGTGCCAGCAGTTCAGAGGTCATCCCGCCTCTTGAGGCCCTCCACTTT.

As for this clonotype: This clone may be a read error of a much larger clone one base away. This rearrangement joins TRBV12-3 or TRBV12-4 to TRBJ2-1; 9 bases are a match to TRBD2. The CDR3 contains 16 residues. CDR3 sequence: CASSPDSGSSCNEQFF. The CDR3 DNA is TGTGCCAGCAGTCCAGATAGCGGGAGTTCCTGCAATGAGCAGTTCTTC.

The V gene is TRBV9, the J gene TRBJ1-1; possible D gene TRBD1, 6 bases. V was trimmed by 5 bases and J by 10 bases, leaving 15 bases between them. The CDR3 is made up of 12 amino acids. Germline V CDR1 and CDR2: SGDLS, YYNGEE. CDR3 DNA: TGTGCCAGCAGTGATACAGGGTTTCGAGCTTTCTTT. It encodes CASSDTGFRAFF. Variable domain in full (rest from reference TRBV9 and TRBJ1-1): DSGVTQTPKHLITATGQRVTLRCSPRSGDLSVYWYQQSLDQGLQFLIQYYNGEERAKGNILERFSAQQFPDLHSELNLSSLELGDSALYFCASSDTGFRAFFGQGTRLTVV.

This clonotype showed up many times. This sequence joins TRBV5-4 and TRBJ1-2; a possible D gene is TRBD1 (5 bases). V was cut by 3 bases and J by 6 bases, with 12 bases left in between. The CDR3 sequence is 13 residues long. Germline lookup yields CDR1 SGHNT and CDR2 YYREEE (reference sequence). The CDR3 protein is CASSSEQQDGYTF. The CDR3 DNA reads TGTGCCAGCAGCTCGGAGCAACAGGATGGCTACACCTTC.